The rows below give T cell receptor beta chains drawn from one sample of a study of T cell responses to AZD1222 COVID-19 vaccine. Libraries were prepared by immunoSEQ multiplex PCR; TCRdb keeps only in-frame clonotypes and omits some of them. The top ten clones hold more than 15% of a sample with 60,000 to 95,000 clones, more than 75% of them seen once. Source: peripheral blood, taken 28 days after the second AZD1222 dose. These receptors were obtained from an adult who received the AZD1222 COVID-19 vaccine. CDR3s include the opening cysteine and the closing phenylalanine or tryptophan. A D gene is named only where the DNA matches it firmly. Size tells how often a clone was seen (once, few, many) or the class of an expanded clone, and some rows leave it out.

D gene	V gene	clone size	CDR3 length	J gene	CDR3 DNA	CDR3 protein
-	TRBV5-1	-	15	TRBJ1-4	TGCGCCAGCAGCCCACGGGGGGCGCCGAATGAAAAACTGTTTTTT	CASSPRGAPNEKLFF
TRBD2	TRBV20-1	-	11	TRBJ2-3	TGCAGTGCTGGGGGGTTAGCGGGGCAGTATTTT	CSAGGLAGQYF
TRBD1	TRBV7-3	-	14	TRBJ1-2	TGTGCCAGCAGCCTGATCGACAGGGGGAGAGGCTACACCTTC	CASSLIDRGRGYTF
TRBD2	TRBV4-1	-	16	TRBJ2-5	TGCGCCAGCAGCCGGACTAGCGGGGGACAACAAGAGACCCAGTACTTC	CASSRTSGGQQETQYF
-	TRBV15	-	13	TRBJ1-5	TGTGCCACCAGCTGGGACTTCAATCAGCCCCAGCATTTT	CATSWDFNQPQHF
-	TRBV27	once	18	TRBJ1-4	TGTGCCAGCAGTTTATCAGCAGGTACCCATGCAACTAATGAAAAACTGTTTTTT	CASSLSAGTHATNEKLFF
-	TRBV7-2	-	13	TRBJ1-1	TGTGCCAGCAGCTTTCAGTGGAACACTGAAGCTTTCTTT	CASSFQWNTEAFF
TRBD1	TRBV7-2	-	15	TRBJ1-5	TGTGCCAGCAGCGTGACAGGGTTGGTCACTCAGCCCCAGCATTTT	CASSVTGLVTQPQHF
TRBD2	TRBV5-1	few	17	TRBJ2-1	TGCGCCAGCAGCGGGAACCTAGCGGGGGACGGGGTAGGGGAGCAGTTCTTC	CASSGNLAGDGVGEQFF
-	TRBV6-5	-	14	TRBJ1-5	TGTGCAACCAGCAATACGGGAGGGACTCAGCCCCAGCATTTT	CATSNTGGTQPQHF
-	TRBV18	once	14	TRBJ1-5	TGTGCCAGCTCACCGGGACAAGAAAATCAGCCCCAGCATTTT	CASSPGQENQPQHF
-	TRBV28	-	16	TRBJ2-7	TGTGCCAGCAGTTCCGGGGCACTGGAGGCATCCTACGAGCAGTACTTC	CASSSGALEASYEQYF
-	TRBV7-9	-	12	TRBJ1-5	TGTGCCAGCAGCTTAGGGGGGCAGCCCCAGCATTTT	CASSLGGQPQHF
-	TRBV19	-	12	TRBJ1-1	TGTGCCTCCATACGATGGAACACTGAAGCTTTCTTT	CASIRWNTEAFF
TRBD1	TRBV28	-	11	TRBJ1-2	TGTGCCAGCAACGGACAGGATAGCTACACCTTC	CASNGQDSYTF
-	TRBV5-6	-	12	TRBJ2-4	TGTGCCAGCAGCCCGGGGACAAACATTCAGTACTTC	CASSPGTNIQYF
-	TRBV10-3	once	14	TRBJ2-2	TGTGCCATCTCACGGACGGGGAACACCGGGGAGCTGTTTTTT	CAISRTGNTGELFF
TRBD2	TRBV7-8	-	16	TRBJ2-1	TGTGCCAGCAGCAGATACCTAGCGGATGATTACAATGAGCAGTTCTTC	CASSRYLADDYNEQFF
-	TRBV3-1/TRBV3-2	-	16	TRBJ1-2	TGTGCCAGCAGCCATCTTTCTGGGGGCAGTCACTATGGCTACACCTTC	CASSHLSGGSHYGYTF
TRBD1	TRBV5-1	-	16	TRBJ1-3	TGCGCCAGCAGCTTGGAGCCCCAGGGGGCGGGAAACACCATATATTTT	CASSLEPQGAGNTIYF
-	TRBV11-1	-	9	TRBJ1-5	TGTGCCAGATTGCAGCCCCAGCATTTT	CARLQPQHF
-	TRBV6-5	-	13	TRBJ1-2	TGTGCCAGCAGTTTGGTGGGAGGCTATGGCTACACCTTC	CASSLVGGYGYTF
-	TRBV10-3	-	12	TRBJ1-5	TGTGCCATCAGTGAGGGGAATCAGCCCCAGCATTTT	CAISEGNQPQHF
TRBD1	TRBV6-5	-	13	TRBJ1-1	TGTGCCAGCAGTTTTCCGGGACAGCCCGAAGCTTTCTTT	CASSFPGQPEAFF
-	TRBV6-5	-	13	TRBJ1-1	TGTGCCAGCAGTTGGGGCCAGGGAACTGAAGCTTTCTTT	CASSWGQGTEAFF
TRBD1	TRBV15	-	15	TRBJ1-2	TGTGCCACCAGCAGGGGGACAGGACCTCAATATGGCTACACCTTC	CATSRGTGPQYGYTF
-	TRBV27	-	14	TRBJ2-7	TGTGCCAGCAGTTTGTCAGGGTCCGGCTACGAGCAGTACTTC	CASSLSGSGYEQYF
-	TRBV28	few	15	TRBJ1-2	TGTGCCAGCAGTTTAAGTGGCAGTCCCGACTATGGCTACACCTTC	CASSLSGSPDYGYTF
-	TRBV24-1	-	16	TRBJ1-3	TGTGCCACCAGTGGAAGTCCGGCGAGCTCTGGAAACACCATATATTTT	CATSGSPASSGNTIYF
-	TRBV9	few	15	TRBJ1-4	TGTGCCAGCAGCGTAGGGGGCGCAAATAATGAAAAACTGTTTTTT	CASSVGGANNEKLFF
TRBD2	TRBV27	-	16	TRBJ2-7	TGTGCCAGCAGTTTATGGGCTAGCGGGGCCTTCTACGAGCAGTACTTC	CASSLWASGAFYEQYF
TRBD1	TRBV11-3	-	13	TRBJ2-1	TGTGCCAGCAGCTTCGGACAGGGACAGGCGCTGTTCTTC	CASSFGQGQALFF
-	TRBV25-1	-	15	TRBJ2-7	TGTGCCAGCAGCGGGGGCGGGGCAGGGACCTACGAGCAGTACTTC	CASSGGGAGTYEQYF
-	TRBV27	-	12	TRBJ1-1	TGTGCCAGCGGCCAAGTAGGCACTGAAGCTTTCTTT	CASGQVGTEAFF
-	TRBV5-6	-	15	TRBJ1-1	TGTGCCAGCAGCCCTTATGGGGGGGCGAACACTGAAGCTTTCTTT	CASSPYGGANTEAFF
TRBD1	TRBV5-1	-	16	TRBJ2-3	TGCGCCAGCAGTCCGGCCATCGGTCAGGGGGCGGATACGCAGTATTTT	CASSPAIGQGADTQYF
-	TRBV11-2	-	14	TRBJ2-7	TGTGCCAGCAGCATACGACAGGTCTCCTACGAGCAGTACTTC	CASSIRQVSYEQYF
-	TRBV15	-	15	TRBJ2-7	TGTGCCACCAGCGAGAGTCAGGGGATTGCAGACGAGCAGTACTTC	CATSESQGIADEQYF
-	TRBV5-1	-	12	TRBJ2-3	TGCGCCAGCAGGAGTGCGGCAGATACGCAGTATTTT	CASRSAADTQYF
-	TRBV5-4	-	13	TRBJ2-3	TGTGCCAGCAGCTTCGGGGCCACAGATACGCAGTATTTT	CASSFGATDTQYF
TRBD1	TRBV5-1	-	15	TRBJ1-2	TGCGCCAGCAGCTTGGGGACAGGATCTAACTATGGCTACACCTTC	CASSLGTGSNYGYTF
TRBD1	TRBV19	-	15	TRBJ2-2	TGTGCCAGTAGCAGGGGGACAACGGGAACCGGGGAGCTGTTTTTT	CASSRGTTGTGELFF
TRBD2	TRBV6-2/TRBV6-3	once	16	TRBJ2-3	TGTGCCAGCAGTAAGCCGGGGAGCGGGGTCACAGATACGCAGTATTTT	CASSKPGSGVTDTQYF
-	TRBV29-1	-	12	TRBJ1-1	TGCAGCGCCTCACGAATGAACACTGAAGCTTTCTTT	CSASRMNTEAFF
TRBD1	TRBV30	-	15	TRBJ1-6	TGTGCCTGGAGTGATGTCGCAGGGGGAAATTCACCCCTCCACTTT	CAWSDVAGGNSPLHF
-	TRBV4-1	-	15	TRBJ1-6	TGCGCCAGCAGCCAAGGAGTAGGGTTGAATTCACCCCTCCACTTT	CASSQGVGLNSPLHF
-	TRBV6-2/TRBV6-3	-	12	TRBJ1-2	TGTGCCAGCAGTTTCACGGTTTATGGCTACACCTTC	CASSFTVYGYTF
-	TRBV11-3	-	14	TRBJ2-3	TGTGCCAGCAGCTTGGTAGGACAGTCAGATACGCAGTATTTT	CASSLVGQSDTQYF
-	TRBV6-5	-	13	TRBJ2-7	TGTGCCAGCAGTAAGGACAGCTCCTACGAGCAGTACTTC	CASSKDSSYEQYF
-	TRBV19	-	13	TRBJ2-1	TGTGCCAGTAGTATCGGCGTCTACAATGAGCAGTTCTTC	CASSIGVYNEQFF
-	TRBV9	-	15	TRBJ2-5	TGTGCCAGCAGCGTAGAGGACAGTGGTCCGGAGACCCAGTACTTC	CASSVEDSGPETQYF
-	TRBV6-1	once	15	TRBJ1-2	TGTGCCAGCAGTGAAGCGCAGAACAGGGCAAGGGGCTACACCTTC	CASSEAQNRARGYTF
TRBD1	TRBV6-2/TRBV6-3	-	13	TRBJ1-2	TGTGCCAGCAGTGATACAGGGGAGTATGGCTACACCTTC	CASSDTGEYGYTF
TRBD1	TRBV4-3	-	15	TRBJ2-1	TGCGCCAGCAGCCAATCCGGGACAGCCTACAATGAGCAGTTCTTC	CASSQSGTAYNEQFF
-	TRBV18	-	13	TRBJ2-5	TGTGCCAGCTCCCCGGGCGCGGAAGAGACCCAGTACTTC	CASSPGAEETQYF
-	TRBV18	few	14	TRBJ2-1	TGTGCCAGCTCACCCACGTCTCGAGGTGATGAGCAGTTCTTC	CASSPTSRGDEQFF
TRBD1	TRBV6-5	-	15	TRBJ2-1	TGTGCCAGCAGTTACTCCGGGACAGGGAGCAATGAGCAGTTCTTC	CASSYSGTGSNEQFF
-	TRBV5-4	-	15	TRBJ1-2	TGTGCCAGCAGCTTTGCTTCCGGGATCCCTCTTGGCTACACCTTC	CASSFASGIPLGYTF
-	TRBV6-5	-	12	TRBJ1-2	TGTGCCAGCAGTCAGACGAACTATGGCTACACCTTC	CASSQTNYGYTF
-	TRBV25-1	-	12	TRBJ2-2	TGTGCCAGCAGTGAATCGGAGGGTGTGCTGTTTTTT	CASSESEGVLFF